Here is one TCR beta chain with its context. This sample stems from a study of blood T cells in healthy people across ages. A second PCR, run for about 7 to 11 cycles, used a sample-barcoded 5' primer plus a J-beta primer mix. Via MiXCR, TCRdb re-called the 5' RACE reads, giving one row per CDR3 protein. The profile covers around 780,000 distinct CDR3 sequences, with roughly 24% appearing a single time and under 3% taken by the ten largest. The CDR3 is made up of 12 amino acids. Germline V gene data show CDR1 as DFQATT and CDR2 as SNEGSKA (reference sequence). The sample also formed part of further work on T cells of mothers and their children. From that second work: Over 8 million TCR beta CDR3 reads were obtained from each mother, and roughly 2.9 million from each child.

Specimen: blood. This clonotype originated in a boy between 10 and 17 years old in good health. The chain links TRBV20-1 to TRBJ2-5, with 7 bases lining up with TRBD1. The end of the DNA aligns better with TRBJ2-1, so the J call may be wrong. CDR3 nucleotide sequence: TGCAGTGCTCCCGACAGGGTCAATGAGCAGTTCTTC. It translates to CSAPDRVNEQFF.